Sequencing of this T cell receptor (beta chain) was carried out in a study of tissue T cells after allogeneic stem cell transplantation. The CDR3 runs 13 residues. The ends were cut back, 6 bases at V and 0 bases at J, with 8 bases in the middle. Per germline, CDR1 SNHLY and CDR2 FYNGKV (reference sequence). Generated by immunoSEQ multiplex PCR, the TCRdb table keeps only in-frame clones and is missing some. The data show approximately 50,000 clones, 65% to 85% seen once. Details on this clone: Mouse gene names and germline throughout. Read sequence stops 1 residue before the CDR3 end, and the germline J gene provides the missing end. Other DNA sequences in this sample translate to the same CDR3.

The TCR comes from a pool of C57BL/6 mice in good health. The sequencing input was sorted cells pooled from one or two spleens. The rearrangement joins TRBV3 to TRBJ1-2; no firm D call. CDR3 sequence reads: CASSPGANSDYTF. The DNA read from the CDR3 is TGTGCCAGCAGTCCAGGTGCAAACTCCGACTACACC. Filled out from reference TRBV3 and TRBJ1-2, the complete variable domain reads GPKVLQIPSHQIIDMGQMVTLNCDPVSNHLYFYWYKQILGQQMEFLVNFYNGKVMEKSKLFKDQFSVERPDGSYFTLKIQPTALEDSAVYFCASSPGANSDYTFGSGTRLLVI.